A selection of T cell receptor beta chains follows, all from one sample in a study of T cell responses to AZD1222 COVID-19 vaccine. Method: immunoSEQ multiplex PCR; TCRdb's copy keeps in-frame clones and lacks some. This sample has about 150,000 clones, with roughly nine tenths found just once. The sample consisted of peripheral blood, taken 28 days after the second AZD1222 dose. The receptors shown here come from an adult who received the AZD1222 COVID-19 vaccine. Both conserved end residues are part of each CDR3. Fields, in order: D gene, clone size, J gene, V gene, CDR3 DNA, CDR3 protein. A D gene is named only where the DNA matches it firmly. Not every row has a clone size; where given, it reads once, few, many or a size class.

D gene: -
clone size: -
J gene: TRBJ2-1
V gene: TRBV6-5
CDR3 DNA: TGTGCCAGCAGTTACGGGGGGTACAATGAGCAGTTCTTC
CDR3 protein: CASSYGGYNEQFF

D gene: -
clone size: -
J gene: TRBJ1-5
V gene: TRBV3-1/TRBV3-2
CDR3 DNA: TGTGCCAGCAGCCAAGATAGGGATCAGCCCCAGCATTTT
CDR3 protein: CASSQDRDQPQHF

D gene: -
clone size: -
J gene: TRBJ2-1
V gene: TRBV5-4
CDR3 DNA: TGTGCCAGCAGCCTCCGGGACTTCTACAATGAGCAGTTCTTC
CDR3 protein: CASSLRDFYNEQFF

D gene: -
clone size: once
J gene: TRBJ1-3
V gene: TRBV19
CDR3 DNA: TGTGCCAGTAGTATTTGGTCGGGGACTGGAAACACCATATATTTT
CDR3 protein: CASSIWSGTGNTIYF

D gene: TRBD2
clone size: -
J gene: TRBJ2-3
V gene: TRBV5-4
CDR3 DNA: TGTGCCAGCAGCGAAAAAGCGGGAGTGTGGACAGATACGCAGTATTTT
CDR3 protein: CASSEKAGVWTDTQYF

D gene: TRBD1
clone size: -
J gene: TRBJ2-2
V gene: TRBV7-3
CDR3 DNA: TGTGCCAGCAGCTTACGGACAGGGGACACCGGGGAGCTGTTTTTT
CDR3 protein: CASSLRTGDTGELFF

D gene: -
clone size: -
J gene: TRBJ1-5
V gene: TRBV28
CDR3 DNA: TGTGCCAGCAGTAATAGCAATCAGCCCCAGCATTTT
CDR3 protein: CASSNSNQPQHF

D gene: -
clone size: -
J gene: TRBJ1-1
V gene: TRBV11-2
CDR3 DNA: TGTGCCAGCAGCCCTATGTCGGGGAACACTGAAGCTTTCTTT
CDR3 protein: CASSPMSGNTEAFF

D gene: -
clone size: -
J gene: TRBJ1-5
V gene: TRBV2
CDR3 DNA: TGTGCCAGCAGCGGAGCGCGTGGTAGCAATCAGCCCCAGCATTTT
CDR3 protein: CASSGARGSNQPQHF

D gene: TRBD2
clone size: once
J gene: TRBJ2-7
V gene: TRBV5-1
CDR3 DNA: TGCGCCAGCAGCCCAGAGCGGGAGTACGAGCAGTACTTC
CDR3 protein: CASSPEREYEQYF

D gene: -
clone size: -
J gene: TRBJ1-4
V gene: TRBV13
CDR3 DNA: TGTGCCAGCAGCGGACCCCTGGGAGATGAAAAACTGTTTTTT
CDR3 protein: CASSGPLGDEKLFF

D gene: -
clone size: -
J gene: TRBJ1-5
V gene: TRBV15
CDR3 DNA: TGTGCCACCAGCAGAACCGACCAGTCCCAGCATTTT
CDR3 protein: CATSRTDQSQHF

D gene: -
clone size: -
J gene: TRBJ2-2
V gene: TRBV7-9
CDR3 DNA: TGTGCTAGCAGCTCACGGGACTCTAACACCGGGGAGCTGTTTTTT
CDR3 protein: CASSSRDSNTGELFF

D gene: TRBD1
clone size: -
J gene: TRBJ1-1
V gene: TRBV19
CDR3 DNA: TGTGCCAGTAGTGAACGGACAGGTTTGAACACTGAAGCTTTCTTT
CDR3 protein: CASSERTGLNTEAFF

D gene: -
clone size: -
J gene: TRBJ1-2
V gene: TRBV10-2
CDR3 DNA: TGCGCCAGCAGTGAGTCGAAAGGGGGGTCAGGAGGCTACACCTTC
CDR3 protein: CASSESKGGSGGYTF

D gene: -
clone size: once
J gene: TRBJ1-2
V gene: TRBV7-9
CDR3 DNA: TGTGCCAGCAGCTTACAGGGGTTTGGCGGCTACACCTTC
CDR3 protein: CASSLQGFGGYTF

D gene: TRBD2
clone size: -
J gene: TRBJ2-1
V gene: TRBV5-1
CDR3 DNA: TGCGCCAGCAGCTCGACTAGCGGGACCCATTATTCCTACAATGAGCAGTTCTTC
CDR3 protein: CASSSTSGTHYSYNEQFF

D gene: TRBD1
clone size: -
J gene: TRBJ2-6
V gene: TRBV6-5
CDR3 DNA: TGTGCCAGCAGGAGAGGGGGCGTCGGGGCCAACGTCCTGACTTTC
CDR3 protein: CASRRGGVGANVLTF

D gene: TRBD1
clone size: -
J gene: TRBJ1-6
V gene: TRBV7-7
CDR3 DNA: TGTGCCAGCAGCTCGGACAGGTCTAGATCACCCCTCCACTTT
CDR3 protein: CASSSDRSRSPLHF

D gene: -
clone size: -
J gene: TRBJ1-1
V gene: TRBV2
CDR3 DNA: TGTGCCAGCCAAGGGCGGGTTACTGAAGCTTTCTTT
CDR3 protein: CASQGRVTEAFF

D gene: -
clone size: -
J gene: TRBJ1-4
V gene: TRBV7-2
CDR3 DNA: TGTGCCAGCAGCTTAGGCTTGGGCGAAAAACTGTTTTTT
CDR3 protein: CASSLGLGEKLFF

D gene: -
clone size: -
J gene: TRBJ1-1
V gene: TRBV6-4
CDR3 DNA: TGTGCCAGCAGTGACTCCCAGGGGTGGGCTTTCTTT
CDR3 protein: CASSDSQGWAFF

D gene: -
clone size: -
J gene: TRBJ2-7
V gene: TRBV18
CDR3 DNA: TGTGCCAGCTCACCACAAGATTCAGGGTTTTACGAGCAGTACTTC
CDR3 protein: CASSPQDSGFYEQYF

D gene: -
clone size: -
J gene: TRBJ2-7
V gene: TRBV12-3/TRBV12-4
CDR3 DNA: TGTGCCAGCAGTTTAGCGACAGCTTACGAGCAGTACTTC
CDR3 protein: CASSLATAYEQYF

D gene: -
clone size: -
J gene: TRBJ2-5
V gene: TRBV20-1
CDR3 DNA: TGCAGTGCTCACCGAGAACAGGGCCAGTACTTC
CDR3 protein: CSAHREQGQYF

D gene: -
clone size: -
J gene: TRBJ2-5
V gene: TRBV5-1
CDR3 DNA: TGCGCCAGCAGACTGGGACTGTCGTTTCAGCGGCCCTTGCAAGAGACCCAGTACTTC
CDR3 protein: CASRLGLSFQRPLQETQYF